Listed below are T cell receptor beta chains from one sample, sequenced in a study of shared clonotypes between healthy human individuals. Some clones are missing from TCRdb's copy, which holds only in-frame ones; the method was immunoSEQ multiplex PCR. The data hold 450,000 to 500,000 clones, with 79% observed a single time. Sequencing was carried out using PBMCs. All receptors derive from a woman in her thirties or forties in good health. Some clones in this sample may be carry-over from other donors' samples. Both conserved end residues are trimmed from each CDR3.

j_call,v_call,cdr3_aa
TRBJ2-7,TRBV7-9,ASSFISGSRYEQY
TRBJ2-2,TRBV2,ASSIRGPGELF
TRBJ1-2,TRBV7-8,ASSQDSRNYGYT
TRBJ2-3,TRBV27,ASRRTGVTDTQY
TRBJ2-1,TRBV5-6,ASSLTYEGTSRF
-,TRBV11-2,ASSLGQGPRHEQY
TRBJ1-4,TRBV5-4,ASSLVGGYSTNEKLF
TRBJ2-6,TRBV19,ASSIFSSSGANVLT
TRBJ2-1,TRBV7-2,ASSLGGSYNEQF
TRBJ1-2,TRBV7-9,ASSPRGVSYT
-,TRBV5-6,ASSPGTELEQY
TRBJ2-5,TRBV11-2,ASSFLPLTSGLTGETQY
TRBJ2-1,TRBV27,ASRLAGGVSYNEQF
-,TRBV2,ASSEGTSGSSYEQY
TRBJ2-1,TRBV9,ASSPRVPEQF
TRBJ2-1,TRBV5-4,ASSFWNNEQF
TRBJ1-5,TRBV4-2,ASSQGTRENQPQH
TRBJ1-2,TRBV6-1,ASSDPPGQGNYGYT
TRBJ2-5,TRBV27,ASSLSGGKETQY
TRBJ1-2,TRBV23-1,ASRGHHRNYT
TRBJ2-7,TRBV6-1,ASSDSPSLYEQY
TRBJ2-3,TRBV11-2,ASSTWGVQSTDTQY
TRBJ2-5,TRBV29-1,SGKGLQETQY
TRBJ2-1,TRBV29-1,SVGFYNEQF
TRBJ1-1,TRBV6-6,ASSFDRRNTEAF
TRBJ1-1,TRBV10-3,AISERRAVTEAF
TRBJ2-2,TRBV5-6,ASTRGRQAHGELF
TRBJ2-7,TRBV15,ATSRDRNYEQY
TRBJ1-2,TRBV30,ASETGNYGYT
TRBJ1-5,TRBV2,ATGSGGIWNQPQH
-,TRBV23-1,ASSPYGRLYDEQY
TRBJ1-2,TRBV7-3,ASSLAASNYGYT
TRBJ2-2,TRBV5-1,ASSLGGANTGELF
TRBJ2-5,TRBV2,ASSEVELETQY
TRBJ2-1,TRBV7-9,ASSRPRGNEQF
TRBJ2-7,TRBV9,ASSPWTGQRAEDYEQY
TRBJ1-2,TRBV6-5,ASYPAGGNYGYT
TRBJ2-2,TRBV5-1,ASSLDLTSTTGELF
TRBJ1-4,TRBV7-6,ASSTLVDSLVFEKLF
TRBJ2-7,TRBV4-2,ASSQDTSGRWEQY
TRBJ2-1,TRBV20-1,SATITNEQF
TRBJ2-2,TRBV5-1,ASLKGGNTGELF
TRBJ1-3,TRBV6-6,ASTGLSGNTIY
TRBJ2-1,TRBV2,ASSVGGGLYNEQF
TRBJ1-4,TRBV30,ASTRGGKATNEKLF
TRBJ2-5,TRBV23-1,ASSHRGTPWGETQY
TRBJ2-1,TRBV11-2,ASSLDLAALYNEQF
TRBJ1-1,TRBV9,ASSVGVAEEAF
TRBJ2-5,TRBV27,ASRPTSGGAQY
TRBJ1-2,TRBV30,AWSVHQGEGYT
TRBJ2-3,TRBV5-4,ASSSWVVGLSGDTQY
TRBJ2-7,TRBV5-5,ASRNSAYEQY
TRBJ1-1,TRBV18,ASSNQNTEAF
TRBJ2-7,TRBV5-1,ASSLASVRSEQY
TRBJ2-3,TRBV10-3,AISDGQTTDTQY
TRBJ2-2,TRBV2,ASSARGNTGELF
TRBJ2-7,TRBV5-1,ASSPDRVGYEQY
TRBJ2-7,TRBV5-6,ASSPGGSFYEQY
TRBJ1-5,TRBV6-4,ASSQTPGDNQPQH